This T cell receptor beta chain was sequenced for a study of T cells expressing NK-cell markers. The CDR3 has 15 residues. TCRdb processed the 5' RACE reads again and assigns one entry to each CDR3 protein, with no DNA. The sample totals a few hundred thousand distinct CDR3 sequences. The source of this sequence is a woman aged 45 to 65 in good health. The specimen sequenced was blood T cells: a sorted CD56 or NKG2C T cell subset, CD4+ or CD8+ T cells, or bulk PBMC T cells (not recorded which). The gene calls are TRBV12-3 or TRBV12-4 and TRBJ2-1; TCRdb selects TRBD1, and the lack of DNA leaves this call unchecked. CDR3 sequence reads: CASIKQGGHYNEQFF.